These T cell receptor beta chains were read from a single sample in a study of blood T cell repertoires in COVID-19. Produced via immunoSEQ multiplex PCR; TCRdb's table is partial and in-frame only. Of around 78,000 clones in the sample, over 80% were seen once. What was sequenced was peripheral blood. These receptors were taken from a man aged 45-65 years with active COVID-19. Both conserved end residues are part of each CDR3. D genes are given only for firm matches. Size is stated for part of the rows, as once, few or many counts, or as a class when the clone is expanded.

D gene: NA
V gene: TRBV28
clone size: NA
J gene: TRBJ1-1
CDR3 DNA: TGTGCCAGCAGTTCCTACCCCGGGGACACTGAAGCTTTCTTT
CDR3 protein: CASSSYPGDTEAFF

D gene: TRBD2
V gene: TRBV7-8
clone size: NA
J gene: TRBJ2-7
CDR3 DNA: TGTGCCAGCAGCTTAGCGGGACTAGCGGCTTCCTACGAGCAGTACTTC
CDR3 protein: CASSLAGLAASYEQYF

D gene: NA
V gene: TRBV7-9
clone size: NA
J gene: TRBJ2-7
CDR3 DNA: TGTGCCAGCAGCTCATGGGGTGGACAGCTGTACAGAGGAGTAACCGAGCAGTACTTC
CDR3 protein: CASSSWGGQLYRGVTEQYF

D gene: NA
V gene: TRBV9
clone size: once
J gene: TRBJ2-3
CDR3 DNA: TGTGCCAGCAGCGTAGAGGGACATCTCACAGATACGCAGTATTTT
CDR3 protein: CASSVEGHLTDTQYF

D gene: NA
V gene: TRBV4-1
clone size: NA
J gene: TRBJ2-7
CDR3 DNA: TGCGCCAGCAGCCAAGATGTGAGCGACGAGCAGTACTTC
CDR3 protein: CASSQDVSDEQYF

D gene: NA
V gene: TRBV5-1
clone size: once
J gene: TRBJ2-1
CDR3 DNA: TGCGCCAGCAGCTTGGTTCCGGGGGGCTATGAGCAGTTCTTC
CDR3 protein: CASSLVPGGYEQFF

D gene: TRBD2
V gene: TRBV7-2
clone size: NA
J gene: TRBJ2-1
CDR3 DNA: TGTGCCAGCAGCCCCGGACTAGCGGGGGGCAATGAGCAGTTCTTC
CDR3 protein: CASSPGLAGGNEQFF

D gene: NA
V gene: TRBV18
clone size: NA
J gene: TRBJ1-2
CDR3 DNA: TGTGCCAGCTCCGATGCGGGAGGTGGCTACACCTTC
CDR3 protein: CASSDAGGGYTF

D gene: NA
V gene: TRBV6-6
clone size: NA
J gene: TRBJ1-1
CDR3 DNA: TGTGCCAGCAGTACCATCTCAGGGGTCACTGAAGCTTTCTTT
CDR3 protein: CASSTISGVTEAFF

D gene: TRBD1
V gene: TRBV9
clone size: NA
J gene: TRBJ2-2
CDR3 DNA: TGTGCCAGCAGCTCCCGCACAGGGGGCACCGGGGAGCTGTTTTTT
CDR3 protein: CASSSRTGGTGELFF

D gene: TRBD1
V gene: TRBV28
clone size: NA
J gene: TRBJ1-1
CDR3 DNA: TGTGCCAGCACCCTAATCGGACAGGTCGGGAACACTGAAGCTTTCTTT
CDR3 protein: CASTLIGQVGNTEAFF

D gene: TRBD2
V gene: TRBV27
clone size: NA
J gene: TRBJ2-7
CDR3 DNA: TGTGCCAGCAGTTTATTCGCTAGCGGAGACTACGAGCAGTACTTC
CDR3 protein: CASSLFASGDYEQYF

D gene: TRBD1
V gene: TRBV23-1
clone size: NA
J gene: TRBJ1-4
CDR3 DNA: TGCGCCAGCAGTCAAATCAGGTCTCGGGACAGGGGAATGATTCGGACTAATGAAAAACTGTTTTTT
CDR3 protein: CASSQIRSRDRGMIRTNEKLFF

D gene: TRBD2
V gene: TRBV30
clone size: NA
J gene: TRBJ2-2
CDR3 DNA: TGTGCCTGGAGGGGACTAGCGGGATCTATCACCGGGGAGCTGTTTTTT
CDR3 protein: CAWRGLAGSITGELFF

D gene: NA
V gene: TRBV7-9
clone size: NA
J gene: TRBJ2-3
CDR3 DNA: TGTGCCAGCAGGTCAGACGGGGGCACAGATACGCAGTATTTT
CDR3 protein: CASRSDGGTDTQYF

D gene: TRBD1
V gene: TRBV6-5
clone size: NA
J gene: TRBJ2-7
CDR3 DNA: TGTGCCAGCAGGCGGACAGGGCCCTACGAGCAGTACTTC
CDR3 protein: CASRRTGPYEQYF

D gene: TRBD2
V gene: TRBV29-1
clone size: NA
J gene: TRBJ2-7
CDR3 DNA: TGCAGCGCTGTGACTAGCGGGAATAGGGTTGACGAGCAGTACTTC
CDR3 protein: CSAVTSGNRVDEQYF

D gene: TRBD1
V gene: TRBV2
clone size: NA
J gene: TRBJ2-7
CDR3 DNA: TGTGCCAGCGGACAGGGGAACCTCGACGAGCAGTACTTC
CDR3 protein: CASGQGNLDEQYF

D gene: TRBD1
V gene: TRBV9
clone size: NA
J gene: TRBJ1-2
CDR3 DNA: TGTGCCAGCAGCGTAGAAGATGCCGGGACAGGTTATGGCTACACCTTC
CDR3 protein: CASSVEDAGTGYGYTF

D gene: TRBD2
V gene: TRBV6-5
clone size: NA
J gene: TRBJ2-3
CDR3 DNA: TGTGCCAGCAGTTCTTTTACCCTTGGGAGGGTTACGCAGTATTTT
CDR3 protein: CASSSFTLGRVTQYF

D gene: TRBD1
V gene: TRBV30
clone size: NA
J gene: TRBJ1-1
CDR3 DNA: TGTGCCTGGAGTGAGTCCCCAGGGGGCACTGAAGCTTTCTTT
CDR3 protein: CAWSESPGGTEAFF

D gene: NA
V gene: TRBV18
clone size: NA
J gene: TRBJ2-7
CDR3 DNA: TGTGCCAGCTCACAGGCGGGGCAGGCAGGGGAGCAGTACTTC
CDR3 protein: CASSQAGQAGEQYF

D gene: TRBD1
V gene: TRBV9
clone size: NA
J gene: TRBJ2-5
CDR3 DNA: TGTGCCAGCAGCGTCTCGGACAGGGGGTTCCAAGAGACCCAGTACTTC
CDR3 protein: CASSVSDRGFQETQYF

D gene: NA
V gene: TRBV14
clone size: once
J gene: TRBJ2-3
CDR3 DNA: TGTGCCAGCAGCCTCCATGGGCAGGGTGGTGCAGATACGCAGTATTTT
CDR3 protein: CASSLHGQGGADTQYF

D gene: NA
V gene: TRBV9
clone size: NA
J gene: TRBJ1-2
CDR3 DNA: TGTGCCAGCAGCGACAATCTGGGGCGGGGGTTTGACTATGGCTACACCTTC
CDR3 protein: CASSDNLGRGFDYGYTF

D gene: TRBD1
V gene: TRBV7-7
clone size: NA
J gene: TRBJ1-6
CDR3 DNA: TGTGCTAGCAGTGGAGGTTGTAGGGGGCGAGGGTCACCCCTCCACTTT
CDR3 protein: CASSGGCRGRGSPLHF

D gene: NA
V gene: TRBV5-5
clone size: NA
J gene: TRBJ2-5
CDR3 DNA: TGTGCCAGCAGCTCCCTGGTAGGTAGCGTCGAAGAGACCCAGTACTTC
CDR3 protein: CASSSLVGSVEETQYF

D gene: NA
V gene: TRBV5-3
clone size: NA
J gene: TRBJ1-2
CDR3 DNA: TGTGCCAGAAGCTTGGGGCCCAAGCGGGGGTATGGCTACACCTTC
CDR3 protein: CARSLGPKRGYGYTF

D gene: NA
V gene: TRBV5-6
clone size: NA
J gene: TRBJ2-7
CDR3 DNA: TGTGCCAGCAGCCAATACTCAGGGTTGGGTGAGCAGTACTTC
CDR3 protein: CASSQYSGLGEQYF

D gene: NA
V gene: TRBV21-1
clone size: NA
J gene: TRBJ1-5
CDR3 DNA: TGTGCCAGCAGCACCTTCGTCCAAGGACAGCCTACACGGTGGGGGTATCCCCAGCATTTT
CDR3 protein: CASSTFVQGQPTRWGYPQHF

D gene: TRBD2
V gene: TRBV5-8
clone size: NA
J gene: TRBJ2-1
CDR3 DNA: TGTGCCAGCAGCTTGGGGAAACTAGCGGGAGTATACAATGAGCAGTTCTTC
CDR3 protein: CASSLGKLAGVYNEQFF

D gene: NA
V gene: TRBV19
clone size: NA
J gene: TRBJ2-7
CDR3 DNA: TGTGCCAGTGATAGCAGGGAAGCGCCCTACGAGCAGTACTTC
CDR3 protein: CASDSREAPYEQYF

D gene: NA
V gene: TRBV5-6
clone size: NA
J gene: TRBJ2-7
CDR3 DNA: TGTGCCAGCAGCTCCGGGACTGACGCCTACGAGCAGTACTTC
CDR3 protein: CASSSGTDAYEQYF

D gene: NA
V gene: TRBV5-1
clone size: NA
J gene: TRBJ2-5
CDR3 DNA: TGCGCCACCACTCGGGGGACAGTTTTCCAAGAGACCCAGTACTTC
CDR3 protein: CATTRGTVFQETQYF

D gene: NA
V gene: TRBV5-1
clone size: NA
J gene: TRBJ1-1
CDR3 DNA: TGCGCCAGCAGCTTACGTGGTGCGGCAACTGACACTGAAGCTTTCTTT
CDR3 protein: CASSLRGAATDTEAFF

D gene: NA
V gene: TRBV4-3
clone size: NA
J gene: TRBJ2-5
CDR3 DNA: TGCGCCAGCAGCCAAGATTTAGCGAAAGAGACCCAGTACTTC
CDR3 protein: CASSQDLAKETQYF

D gene: TRBD1
V gene: TRBV7-7
clone size: NA
J gene: TRBJ2-2
CDR3 DNA: TGTGCTAGCAGCTCACAGGGGCTCCACACCGGGGAGCTGTTTTTT
CDR3 protein: CASSSQGLHTGELFF

D gene: NA
V gene: TRBV5-1
clone size: NA
J gene: TRBJ2-7
CDR3 DNA: TGCGCCAGCAGCTTGGCAGGGGCCTCCTACGAGCAGTACTTC
CDR3 protein: CASSLAGASYEQYF

D gene: NA
V gene: TRBV5-1
clone size: NA
J gene: TRBJ1-2
CDR3 DNA: TGCGCCAGCACCATAGGAGGGAATGGCTACACCTTC
CDR3 protein: CASTIGGNGYTF

D gene: NA
V gene: TRBV7-2
clone size: NA
J gene: TRBJ1-1
CDR3 DNA: TGTGCCAGCAGCTTAGCGGTAGCACGAAGACGGGGCACTGAAGCTTTCTTT
CDR3 protein: CASSLAVARRRGTEAFF

D gene: NA
V gene: TRBV19
clone size: NA
J gene: TRBJ2-7
CDR3 DNA: TGTGCCAGTCAGAACTTAAAAGGACAGGCGGGACTTTACTTC
CDR3 protein: CASQNLKGQAGLYF

D gene: NA
V gene: TRBV7-8
clone size: few
J gene: TRBJ1-5
CDR3 DNA: TGTGCCAGCAGCCCGCGAGGCTCCGAACTAGGGAGTGGCAATCAGCCCCAGCATTTT
CDR3 protein: CASSPRGSELGSGNQPQHF

D gene: TRBD1
V gene: TRBV19
clone size: NA
J gene: TRBJ1-6
CDR3 DNA: TGTGCCAGTAGTTCGCGGACAGGGTACTCACCCCTCCACTTT
CDR3 protein: CASSSRTGYSPLHF

D gene: TRBD1
V gene: TRBV6-1
clone size: NA
J gene: TRBJ1-5
CDR3 DNA: TGTGCCAGCAGTGAACGGCAGGGGGGTAGAAATAACAATCAGCCCCAGCATTTT
CDR3 protein: CASSERQGGRNNNQPQHF

D gene: NA
V gene: TRBV5-1
clone size: NA
J gene: TRBJ1-5
CDR3 DNA: TGCGCCAGCAGCCCGGGGAGCGCCCATAGCAATCAGCCCCAGCATTTT
CDR3 protein: CASSPGSAHSNQPQHF

D gene: NA
V gene: TRBV2
clone size: few
J gene: TRBJ1-2
CDR3 DNA: TGTGCCAGCAGTGACACTTCTGGCTATGGCTACACCTTC
CDR3 protein: CASSDTSGYGYTF

D gene: TRBD1
V gene: TRBV25-1
clone size: NA
J gene: TRBJ1-1
CDR3 DNA: TGTGCCAGCACTAATACAGGGGGCGGCGACACTGAAGCTTTCTTT
CDR3 protein: CASTNTGGGDTEAFF

D gene: NA
V gene: TRBV18
clone size: NA
J gene: TRBJ2-5
CDR3 DNA: TGTGCCAGCTCACCCGCCAATACCGGCGGGGAGACCCAGTACTTC
CDR3 protein: CASSPANTGGETQYF

D gene: NA
V gene: TRBV7-9
clone size: NA
J gene: TRBJ2-5
CDR3 DNA: TGTGCCAGCAGCTTAGCGGTGCAGCAAGAGACCCAGTACTTC
CDR3 protein: CASSLAVQQETQYF

D gene: TRBD1
V gene: TRBV3-1/TRBV3-2
clone size: NA
J gene: TRBJ1-1
CDR3 DNA: TGTGCCAGCAGCCCCGGACAGGGGGGAATGAACACTGAAGCTTTCTTT
CDR3 protein: CASSPGQGGMNTEAFF

D gene: TRBD2
V gene: TRBV27
clone size: NA
J gene: TRBJ2-2
CDR3 DNA: TGTGCCAGCAGTCTCTTAGGACTAGCGGGATCTCTCGGGACCGGGGAGCTGTTTTTT
CDR3 protein: CASSLLGLAGSLGTGELFF